The 29 T cell receptor beta chains below come from one sample, sequenced in a study of multiple sclerosis patients with progressive multifocal leukoencephalopathy. Only in-frame clones appear in the TCRdb table, and some are missing; sequencing was by immunoSEQ multiplex PCR. The data show more than 30,000 clones, with approximately 86% seen just once and 5.7% held by the top ten. Time point reported: time of PML onset. The sequences come from PBMCs, collected from a patient treated with natalizumab. The origin of the receptors is a woman aged 40 to 50 with progressive multifocal leukoencephalopathy.

This chain links TRBV7-2 with TRBJ1-2; D may be TRBD1 (6 bases). The germline V and J ends were trimmed by 5 bases and 4 bases, with 11 bases remaining between them. CDR1 SGHTA and CDR2 FQGNSA come from the germline V gene. This CDR3 contains 13 residues. The CDR3 sequence: CASSPTGRYGYTF. CDR3 coding DNA: TGTGCCAGCAGCCCGACAGGCCGCTATGGCTACACCTTC.

The rearrangement joins TRBV19 to TRBJ2-7; D is perhaps TRBD1 (5 bases). The CDR3 consists of 14 residues. The germline V gene has CDR1 LNHDA and CDR2 SQIVND (reference sequence). V lost 0 bases and J lost 4, with 10 bases in between. CDR3 residues: CASSIDWGFYEQYF. DNA for the CDR3: TGTGCCAGTAGTATAGACTGGGGCTTTTACGAGCAGTACTTC. Supplemented by reference TRBV19 and TRBJ2-7, the full variable domain reads DGGITQSPKYLFRKEGQNVTLSCEQNLNHDAMYWYRQDPGQGLRLIYYSQIVNDFQKGDIAEGYSVSREKKESFPLTVTSAQKNPTAFYLCASSIDWGFYEQYFGPGTRLTVT.

Only one count was recorded for this clone. The V and J genes are TRBV27 and TRBJ1-2; perhaps TRBD1 as D (5 bases). CDR1 and CDR2 (germline): MNHEY, SMNVEV (reference sequence). The CDR3 is 12 amino acids. V shed 3 bases and J shed 8 bases, with 10 bases lying between them. The CDR3 DNA sequence: TGTGCCAGCAGTTTCGGGACGGGAGGCTACACCTTC. As protein: CASSFGTGGYTF.

This clone showed up just a few times. This rearrangement joins TRBV7-9 to TRBJ1-6; 9 nucleotides align to TRBD1. Trimming cost V 5 bases and J 4 bases; bases outside gene matches: 6. The germline gives CDR1 SEHNR, CDR2 FQNEAQ (reference sequence). The CDR3 is made up of 16 amino acids. CDR3 DNA: TGTGCCAGCAGCCAGGGACAGGGTTTTTATAATTCACCCCTCCACTTT. It yields the protein CASSQGQGFYNSPLHF.

The chain couples TRBV5-1 to TRBJ2-1, with D tentatively TRBD2 (6 bases). In germline, CDR1 is SGHRS, CDR2 YFSETQ. Trimming removed 7 bases from V and 0 bases from J, with 11 bases in between. This CDR3 contains 14 residues. The CDR3 reads CASSLEGSYNEQFF. CDR3 in DNA: TGCGCCAGCTCGTTGGAGGGCTCCTACAATGAGCAGTTCTTC.

This chain connects TRBV28 to TRBJ2-7; possibly TRBD1 for D (5 bases). This CDR3 has 13 amino acids. The germline V and J ends were trimmed by 2 bases and 6 bases, with 11 bases remaining between them. The germline gives CDR1 MDHEN, CDR2 SYDVKM. CDR3 in DNA: TGTGCCAGCAGTTTAGCAGGGTCGGGCGAGCAGTACTTC. It encodes CASSLAGSGEQYF.

V usage is TRBV2 and J usage is TRBJ2-2; D call uncertain. Germline CDR1 is SNHLY and CDR2 is FYNNEI. V lost 3 bases to trimming and J lost 6 bases, with 14 bases between them. This CDR3 comprises 15 residues. The CDR3 spells CASSDAQLAPGELFF. In DNA, the CDR3 is TGTGCCAGCAGTGACGCCCAGCTTGCTCCCGGGGAGCTGTTTTTT.

This chain connects TRBV6-9 to TRBJ2-2; D possibly corresponds to TRBD1 (5 bases). Germline loops: CDR1 MNHGY, CDR2 SVAAGI. CDR3 length equals 19 residues. V was trimmed by 0 bases and J by 5 bases, leaving 22 bases between them. In DNA form, the CDR3 reads TGTGCCAGCAGTTATTCTAGGCATCTTGACAGCTCCCATACCGGGGAGCTGTTTTTT. As protein: CASSYSRHLDSSHTGELFF.

The V and J genes are TRBV27 and TRBJ2-5; D perhaps matches TRBD2 (5 bases). Trimming removed 3 bases from V and 5 bases from J, with 10 bases in between. The CDR3 is 13 amino acids. Germline lookup yields CDR1 MNHEY and CDR2 SMNVEV (reference sequence). CDR3 sequence (DNA): TGTGCCAGCAGTTTTGAGGGAAGGGAGACCCAGTACTTC. The encoded protein is CASSFEGRETQYF.

V gene TRBV7-6 combines with J gene TRBJ2-1, with TRBD2 identical over 9 bases. J was trimmed by 4 bases and V by 2 bases; bases with no gene match: 6. CDR1 and CDR2 from the germline V gene are SGHVS and FNYEAQ. The CDR3 totals 16 residues. This chain's CDR3 is CASSLLAGGAYNEQFF. DNA for the CDR3: TGTGCCAGCAGCTTACTCGCGGGAGGGGCGTACAATGAGCAGTTCTTC. Full variable domain (remainder filled in from reference TRBV7-6 and TRBJ2-1): GAGVSQSPRYKVTKRGQDVALRCDPISGHVSLYWYRQALGQGPEFLTYFNYEAQQDKSGLPNDRFSAERPEGSISTLTIQRTEQRDSAMYRCASSLLAGGAYNEQFFGPGTRLTVL.

The V and J genes are TRBV19 and TRBJ2-3; D uncertain. The length of the CDR3 is 13 residues. Trimming cost V 4 bases and J 4 bases, with 9 bases left between them. CDR1 and CDR2 (germline): LNHDA, SQIVND (reference sequence). The CDR3 bases are TGTGCCAGTAGTAATCGAGACCCAGATACGCAGTATTTT. Translation gives CASSNRDPDTQYF.

This rearrangement joins TRBV4-3 to TRBJ2-7; 12 bases match TRBD2. This CDR3 comprises 15 residues. Losses at the gene ends were 2 bases for V and 6 bases for J; bases not matched to a gene: 5. Germline V gene lookup returns CDR1 LGHNA and CDR2 YSLEER. This chain's CDR3 is CASSQSSGGATEQYF. The DNA for the CDR3 is TGCGCCAGCAGCCAATCTAGCGGGGGGGCGACCGAGCAGTACTTC.

This sequence joins TRBV5-1 and TRBJ2-1, with 7 bases aligning to TRBD1. The CDR3 has 13 residues. Trimming cost V 0 bases and J 14 bases; bases outside gene matches: 8. CDR1 and CDR2 from the germline V gene are SGHRS and YFSETQ. CDR3 region: CASSLEEWTGEFF. The CDR3 DNA follows: TGCGCCAGCAGCTTGGAGGAATGGACAGGAGAGTTCTTC. Complete variable domain (other parts from reference TRBV5-1 and TRBJ2-1): KAGVTQTPRYLIKTRGQQVTLSCSPISGHRSVSWYQQTPGQGLQFLFEYFSETQRNKGNFPGRFSGRQFSNSRSEMNVSTLELGDSALYLCASSLEEWTGEFFGPGTRLTVL.

The chain links TRBV30 to TRBJ1-4, with unresolved D. CDR3 length: 13 amino acids. The V and J ends lost 0 bases and 7 bases respectively, with 9 bases between them. The germline V gene has CDR1 GTSNPN and CDR2 SVGIG (reference sequence). Here the CDR3 reads CAWSVSWGEKLFF. The DNA for the CDR3 is TGTGCCTGGAGTGTGTCCTGGGGTGAAAAACTGTTTTTT.

There are a few counts of this clone. V gene TRBV7-9 combines with J gene TRBJ1-2, with 8 bases that match TRBD1. The CDR3 is 12 amino acids. Looked up from germline, CDR1 is SEHNR and CDR2 is FQNEAQ (reference sequence). Trimming removed 9 bases from V and 7 bases from J; junction bases left unmatched: 7. The CDR3 coding sequence is TGTGCCAGTGCTGGACAGGGTTTTGGCTACACCTTC. Its translation: CASAGQGFGYTF.

The rearrangement uses TRBV19 and TRBJ2-3; 7 positions agree with TRBD1. Germline V gene data show CDR1 as LNHDA and CDR2 as SQIVND (reference sequence). The CDR3 loop spans 13 amino acids. V lost 9 bases to trimming and J lost 0 bases; unmatched junction nucleotides: 3. DNA of the CDR3: TGTGCCAGCTCGGACAGGAGCACAGATACGCAGTATTTT. Residues: CASSDRSTDTQYF.

The chain employs TRBV5-4 and TRBJ2-7; D is perhaps TRBD2 (5 bases). This CDR3 region has 15 residues. Germline V CDR1 and CDR2: SGHNT, YYREEE (reference sequence). Trimming removed 0 bases at V and 6 bases at J, with 16 bases between. The CDR3 spells CASSLARGSGLEQYF. Written as DNA, the CDR3 is TGTGCCAGCAGCTTGGCCAGAGGTTCCGGACTCGAGCAGTACTTC.

This clone was detected once. V and J are TRBV19 and TRBJ1-5; D call uncertain. The V and J ends lost 5 bases and 0 bases respectively, with 8 bases between them. Germline lookup yields CDR1 LNHDA and CDR2 SQIVND (reference sequence). The CDR3 contains 14 residues. The chain's CDR3 is CASSRYYSNQPQHF. CDR3 in DNA: TGTGCCAGTAGTCGCTATTATAGCAATCAGCCCCAGCATTTT.

This rearrangement joins TRBV6-6 to TRBJ2-5, with 11 bases identical to TRBD1. The CDR3 consists of 16 residues. Germline values: CDR1 MNHNY, CDR2 SVGAGI (reference sequence). V was pared by 8 bases and J by 4 bases, with 12 bases of the junction left unmatched. The CDR3: CASETGQGALRETQYF. The CDR3, as DNA: TGTGCCAGCGAGACCGGACAGGGGGCTTTAAGAGAGACCCAGTACTTC.

On this clone: One end of the junction is discordant with germline, which a read error may explain. This sequence joins TRBV7-7 and TRBJ2-3, with 10 bases that match TRBD2. From germline, CDR1 is SSHAT and CDR2 FNYEAQ (reference sequence). CDR3 size: 14 residues. CDR3 protein: CASSNLAGADTQYF. The CDR3 coding sequence is TGTGCTAGCAGCAACCTAGCGGGAGCAGATACGCAGTATTTT.

This chain uses TRBV7-9 with TRBJ1-2; weak D call: TRBD1 (5 bases). The V gene's germline CDR1 is SEHNR and CDR2 FQNEAQ (reference sequence). CDR3 length: 17 residues. Trimming removed 10 bases from V and 4 bases from J, with 28 bases in between. CDR3 in DNA: TGTGCCACCGAACTAGGGGAAGTGAACTCTCGTGGCTATGGCTACACCTTC. Encoded protein: CATELGEVNSRGYGYTF.

This chain links TRBV4-3 with TRBJ1-2; D possibly corresponds to TRBD1 (5 bases). Germline CDR1 reads LGHNA; CDR2 reads YSLEER. The CDR3 runs to 16 residues. With 0 bases removed from V and 5 bases from J, the gap between germline ends came to 16 bases. The CDR3 DNA reads TGCGCCAGCAGCCAAGATTGGGGAGGCGGGGGGTATGGCTACACCTTC. Its protein product is CASSQDWGGGGYGYTF.

This clone was counted once. The chain combines TRBV6-4 with TRBJ1-1; D is uncertain. V lost 3 bases and J 2 bases, leaving 7 bases between the germline ends. Germline V gene lookup returns CDR1 MRHNA and CDR2 SNTAGT. The CDR3 has 13 amino acids. CDR3 residues: CASSERANTEAFF. DNA of the CDR3: TGTGCCAGCAGTGAGAGGGCAAACACTGAAGCTTTCTTT.

V gene TRBV6-5 combines with J gene TRBJ2-1, with 7 bases that match TRBD1. J lost 9 bases, V lost 5 bases, and 4 bases had no gene match. The CDR3 totals 12 residues. Germline-derived CDR1 and CDR2 are MNHEY and SVGAGI. The CDR3 spells CASSQTGTEQFF. As DNA, the CDR3 is TGTGCCAGCAGTCAGACAGGGACTGAGCAGTTCTTC.

The V gene is TRBV7-2, the J gene TRBJ2-1; 13 bases map to TRBD2. Germline lookup yields CDR1 SGHTA and CDR2 FQGNSA. The CDR3 is 15 residues long. Unmatched junction bases numbered 6, after V lost 6 bases and J lost 7 bases. Written as DNA, the CDR3 is TGTGCCAGCAGATTACTAGCGGGGGGGTGGAATGAGCAGTTCTTC. Protein: CASRLLAGGWNEQFF.

The chain joins TRBV4-3 to TRBJ2-7; D ambiguous. V was pared by 0 bases and J by 3 bases, with 15 bases between. The CDR3 sequence is 16 residues long. In germline, CDR1 is LGHNA, CDR2 YSLEER. In nucleotides, the CDR3 is TGCGCCAGCAGCCAAGATAGGGCGGCCAAGGGCTACGAGCAGTACTTC. It translates to CASSQDRAAKGYEQYF.

This chain connects TRBV28 to TRBJ2-7, with D possibly called TRBD1 or TRBD2 (5 bases each). CDR1 and CDR2 (germline): MDHEN, SYDVKM. This CDR3 has 15 amino acids. V was pared by 6 bases and J by 4 bases, with 19 bases between. DNA of the CDR3: TGTGCCAGCAGATCGCCGGGACCGAAACCTTACGAGCAGTACTTC. This gives the protein CASRSPGPKPYEQYF.

This CDR3 reads CASSLGGRDTDTQYF. CDR3 sequence (DNA): TGCGCCAGCAGCTTAGGCGGGAGGGACACAGATACGCAGTATTTT. The gene calls are TRBV5-1 and TRBJ2-3, with TRBD2 matching 9 bases. The CDR3 covers 15 residues. CDR1 is SGHRS, CDR2 YFSETQ, per germline. V was clipped by 2 bases and J by 2 bases; unmatched bases: 3.

V gene TRBV29-1 combines with J gene TRBJ2-4, with D perhaps matching TRBD2 (5 bases). This CDR3 contains 14 residues. CDR1 SQVTM and CDR2 ANQGSEA come from the germline V gene. Trimming pared 7 bases from V and 5 bases from J, leaving 18 bases between. CDR3 amino acids: CSGKGPGNENIQYF. CDR3 nucleotide sequence: TGCAGCGGGAAAGGCCCGGGAAACGAAAACATTCAGTACTTC.